The T cell receptor (beta chain) described here comes from a study of cytomegalovirus exposure and HLA in healthy donors. Regarding the study as a whole: Certain sequence variants were highly shared and formed a cluster, and this cluster was likely a sequencing artifact. A missense variant in DCLRE1C was later tied to TCR beta V- and J-gene trimming.

As concerns this clone: Its target is unknown.

Primers: 60 Vbeta forward and 13 Jbeta reverse. Per the study methods: In a later analysis, some 10 million of tens of millions of unique beta chains occurred in at least two donors. The data were produced by immunoSEQ multiplex PCR, yet TCRdb's version contains in-frame clones alone and is incomplete. From that table come the V and J calls and clone size; the DNA was used to work out D and trimming. The sample holds some 150,000 clones, 65% to 85% seen once. In germline, CDR1 is LNHNV, CDR2 YYDKDF (reference sequence). The CDR3 extends over 13 amino acids. V was clipped by 1 base and J by 2 bases, with 5 bases between them.

The source is a woman between 45 and 65 years old in good health and CMV-seropositive. The sequenced material came from PBMCs. V is TRBV15 and J is TRBJ1-2, with a possible D match to TRBD1 (5 bases). Written as DNA, the CDR3 is TGTGCCACCAGCAGAGGACAGAACTATGGCTACACCTTC. Its protein product is CATSRGQNYGYTF.